This is a list of T cell receptor beta chains from one sample in a study of cytotoxic CD8 clonotypes in ibrutinib-treated CLL. Here immunoSEQ multiplex PCR was the method, and the copy in TCRdb shows in-frame clones only, minus some. There are about 140,000 clones in the sample; approximately 90% occur only once, and roughly a tenth lies in the top ten. This material consisted of PBMCs, taken after 12 months of ibrutinib treatment. The receptors stem from a human donor with chronic lymphocytic leukemia. CDR3s include the opening cysteine and the closing phenylalanine or tryptophan. The D gene is left open where the match is weak. Clone size is not always given. Where it is, it says once, few, many or a class for expanded clones.

v_gene	d_gene	abundance	j_gene	CDR3nt	CDR3aa
TRBV7-3	TRBD2	-	TRBJ2-2	TGTGCCAGCAGCCCCACCCGTGCGGGGGGCACCGGGGAGCTGTTTTTT	CASSPTRAGGTGELFF
TRBV7-9	TRBD2	once	TRBJ2-5	TGTGCCAGCAGCTTAGGCCCTAGCGGGCGCCAAGAGACCCAGTACTTC	CASSLGPSGRQETQYF
TRBV9	-	-	TRBJ2-6	TGTGCCAGCAGCGTAGGCTGGGTCTCTGGGGCCAACGTCCTGACTTTC	CASSVGWVSGANVLTF
TRBV7-9	TRBD1	once	TRBJ1-4	TGTGCCAGCAGTATACAGGGGGCAAGGGAAAAACTGTTTTTT	CASSIQGAREKLFF
TRBV6-1	-	once	TRBJ1-3	TGTGCCAGCAGTGAATGGTTTACAGGGAGTGGAAACACCATATATTTT	CASSEWFTGSGNTIYF
TRBV7-2	-	-	TRBJ1-2	TGTGCCAGCATCCTTAAGGCAGCGCCCTCCCTATTCCTCTATGGCTACACCTTC	CASILKAAPSLFLYGYTF
TRBV27	TRBD1	-	TRBJ2-7	TGTGCCAGCAGTTCCGGACAGGCCTTGTCCTACGAGCAGTACTTC	CASSSGQALSYEQYF
TRBV15	-	-	TRBJ1-1	TGTGCCACCAGCAGACCCCGCGGCCCGCGGGTGGAAGCTTTCTTT	CATSRPRGPRVEAFF
TRBV18	-	-	TRBJ2-1	TGTGCCAGCTCCCCCCCGGGGGCGCTCTACAATGAGCAGTTCTTC	CASSPPGALYNEQFF
TRBV5-1	TRBD1	-	TRBJ2-7	TGCGCCAGCAGCTTTAACAGGGGCTACGAGCAGTACTTC	CASSFNRGYEQYF
TRBV30	-	few	TRBJ1-5	TGTGCCTGGGAGAAGGGTCAGCCCCAGCATTTT	CAWEKGQPQHF
TRBV7-9	-	-	TRBJ1-1	TGTGCCAGCGAGGGGTACACTGAAGCTTTCTTT	CASEGYTEAFF
TRBV27	-	-	TRBJ2-5	TGTGCCAGCAGCAAAAGGGTGCAAGCCTCCAAGGAGACCCAGTACTTC	CASSKRVQASKETQYF
TRBV6-6	TRBD2	-	TRBJ2-2	TGTGCCAGCAGTTACAGGGAGCGGGAGGGCCCCGGGGAGCTGTTTTTT	CASSYREREGPGELFF
TRBV27	-	-	TRBJ2-2	TGTGCCAGCAGTCGCCGGTTTACCGCGGTCGACACCGGGGAGCTGTTTTTT	CASSRRFTAVDTGELFF
TRBV30	-	-	TRBJ2-1	TGTGCCTGGAGTGCCGGTCCCTACAATGAGCAGTTCTTC	CAWSAGPYNEQFF
TRBV25-1	-	-	TRBJ2-3	TGTGCCAGCCAGGGGAAAACGATAGATACGCAGTATTTT	CASQGKTIDTQYF
TRBV5-1	TRBD1	-	TRBJ1-4	TGCGCCAGCAGCTTGGAACGGACAGGGGGCGGTGAAAAACTGTTTTTT	CASSLERTGGGEKLFF
TRBV5-1	-	-	TRBJ1-1	TGCGCCAGCAGCTTGGCCTCCAACCAGAACACTGAAGCTTTCTTT	CASSLASNQNTEAFF
TRBV30	TRBD2	-	TRBJ2-1	TGTGCCTGGAGGACTAGCGGTCCCCTAGGAAATGAGCAGTTCTTC	CAWRTSGPLGNEQFF
TRBV28	-	-	TRBJ1-2	TGTGCCAGCAGTGACGCGAAAATCGGGGGTCATGGCTACACCTTC	CASSDAKIGGHGYTF
TRBV4-2	TRBD2	-	TRBJ2-3	TGTGCCAGCAGCCCGGGACTAGCGGGTCCCACAGATACGCAGTATTTT	CASSPGLAGPTDTQYF
TRBV27	TRBD1	-	TRBJ2-7	TGTGCCAGCAGTTTTTGGGTTGGACAGGAACCCTACGAGCAGTACTTC	CASSFWVGQEPYEQYF
TRBV7-3	-	-	TRBJ2-7	TGTGCCAGCAGCTCAGGCGAAGGGATCTCCTACGAGCAGTACTTC	CASSSGEGISYEQYF
TRBV6-5	TRBD2	-	TRBJ2-5	TGTGCCAGCAGTTTCGGGACCGGGAGGGAGACCCAGTACTTC	CASSFGTGRETQYF
TRBV28	TRBD2	-	TRBJ2-5	TGTGCCAGCAGTTTAAGTCTAGCGGGAGGAGAGACCCAGTACTTC	CASSLSLAGGETQYF
TRBV11-2	-	once	TRBJ2-2	TGTGCCAGCAGCTCACCCGGGGAGCTGTTTTTT	CASSSPGELFF
TRBV7-2	-	few	TRBJ2-2	TGTGCCAGCAGCTTAGATCCTGGGTTCGGGGAGCTGTTTTTT	CASSLDPGFGELFF
TRBV28	-	few	TRBJ1-2	TGTGCCAGCATTTTCGGGGGCTACACCTTC	CASIFGGYTF